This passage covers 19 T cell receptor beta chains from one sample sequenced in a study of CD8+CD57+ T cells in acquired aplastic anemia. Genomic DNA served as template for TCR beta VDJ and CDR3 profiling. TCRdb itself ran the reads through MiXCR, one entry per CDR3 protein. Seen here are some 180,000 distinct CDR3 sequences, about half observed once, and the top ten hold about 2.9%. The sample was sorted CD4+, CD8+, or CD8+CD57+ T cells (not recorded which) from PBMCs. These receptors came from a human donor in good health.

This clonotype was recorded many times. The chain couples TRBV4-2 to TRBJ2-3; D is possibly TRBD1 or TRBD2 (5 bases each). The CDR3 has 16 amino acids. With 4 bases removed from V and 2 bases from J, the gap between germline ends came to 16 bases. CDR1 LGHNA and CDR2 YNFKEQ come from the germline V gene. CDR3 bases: TGTGCCAGCAGCCCGCTTGGGGCGGGTTACACAGATACGCAGTATTTT. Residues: CASSPLGAGYTDTQYF.

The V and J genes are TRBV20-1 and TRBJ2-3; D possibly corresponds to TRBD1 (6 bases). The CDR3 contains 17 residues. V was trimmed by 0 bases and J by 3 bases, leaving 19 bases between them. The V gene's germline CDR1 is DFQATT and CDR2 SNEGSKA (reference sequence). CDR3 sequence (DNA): TGCAGTGCTAGAGATTGGGGCACCTCAAGGGGGACAGATACGCAGTATTTT. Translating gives CSARDWGTSRGTDTQYF.

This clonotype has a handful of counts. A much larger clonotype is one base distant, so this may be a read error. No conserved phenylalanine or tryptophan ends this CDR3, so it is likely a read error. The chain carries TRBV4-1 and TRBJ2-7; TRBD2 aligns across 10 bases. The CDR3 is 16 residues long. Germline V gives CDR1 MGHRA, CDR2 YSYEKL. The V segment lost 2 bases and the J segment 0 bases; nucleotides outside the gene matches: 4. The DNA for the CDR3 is TGCGCCAGCAGCCAACCGACTAGCGGGCGCTCCTACGAGCAGTACCTC. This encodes CASSQPTSGRSYEQYL.

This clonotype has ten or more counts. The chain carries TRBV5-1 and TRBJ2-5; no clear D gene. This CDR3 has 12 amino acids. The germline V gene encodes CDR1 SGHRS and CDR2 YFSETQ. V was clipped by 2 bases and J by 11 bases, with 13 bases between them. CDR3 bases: TGCGCCAGCAGCTTAACTCTGGGTCCACAGTACTTC. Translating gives CASSLTLGPQYF. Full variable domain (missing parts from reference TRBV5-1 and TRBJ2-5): KAGVTQTPRYLIKTRGQQVTLSCSPISGHRSVSWYQQTPGQGLQFLFEYFSETQRNKGNFPGRFSGRQFSNSRSEMNVSTLELGDSALYLCASSLTLGPQYFGPGTRLLVL.

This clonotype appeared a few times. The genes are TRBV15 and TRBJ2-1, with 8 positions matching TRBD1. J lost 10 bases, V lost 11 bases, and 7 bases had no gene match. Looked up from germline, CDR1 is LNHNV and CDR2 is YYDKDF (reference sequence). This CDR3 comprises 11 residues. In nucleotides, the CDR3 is TGTGCCGTCACAGGGGGGAACGAGCAGTTCTTC. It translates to CAVTGGNEQFF.

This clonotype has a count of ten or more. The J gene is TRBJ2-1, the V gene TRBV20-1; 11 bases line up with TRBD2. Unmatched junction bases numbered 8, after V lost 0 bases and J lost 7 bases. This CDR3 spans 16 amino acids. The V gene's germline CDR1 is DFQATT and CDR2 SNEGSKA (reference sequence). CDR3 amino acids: CSARDLGSGRVNEQFF. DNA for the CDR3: TGCAGTGCTAGAGATCTCGGTAGCGGGAGGGTGAATGAGCAGTTCTTC.

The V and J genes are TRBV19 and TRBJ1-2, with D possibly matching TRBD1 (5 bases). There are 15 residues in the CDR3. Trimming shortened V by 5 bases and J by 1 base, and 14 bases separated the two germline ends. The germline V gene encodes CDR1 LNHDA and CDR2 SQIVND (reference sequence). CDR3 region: CASSPSGGSNYGYTF. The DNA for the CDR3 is TGTGCCAGTAGTCCAAGCGGGGGAAGTAACTATGGCTACACCTTC.

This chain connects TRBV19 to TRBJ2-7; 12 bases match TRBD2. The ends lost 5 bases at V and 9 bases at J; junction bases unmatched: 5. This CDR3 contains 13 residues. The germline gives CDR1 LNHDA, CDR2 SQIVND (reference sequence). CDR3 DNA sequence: TGTGCCAGTAGTCACGGGACTAGCGGGTCGCAGTACTTC. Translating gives CASSHGTSGSQYF.

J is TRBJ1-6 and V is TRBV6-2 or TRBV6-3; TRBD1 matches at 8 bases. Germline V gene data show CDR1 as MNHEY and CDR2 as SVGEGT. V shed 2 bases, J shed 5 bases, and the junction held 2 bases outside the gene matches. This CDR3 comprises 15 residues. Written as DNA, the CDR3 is TGTGCCAGCAGTTACCAGGGGGCAGATAATTCACCCCTCCACTTT. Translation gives CASSYQGADNSPLHF.

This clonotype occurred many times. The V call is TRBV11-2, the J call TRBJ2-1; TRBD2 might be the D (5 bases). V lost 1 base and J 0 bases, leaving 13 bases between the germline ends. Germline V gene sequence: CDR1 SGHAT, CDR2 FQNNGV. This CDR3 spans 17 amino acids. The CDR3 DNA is TGTGCCAGCAGCTTAGGTCCCAGCGGCCTCTCCTACAATGAGCAGTTCTTC. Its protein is CASSLGPSGLSYNEQFF.

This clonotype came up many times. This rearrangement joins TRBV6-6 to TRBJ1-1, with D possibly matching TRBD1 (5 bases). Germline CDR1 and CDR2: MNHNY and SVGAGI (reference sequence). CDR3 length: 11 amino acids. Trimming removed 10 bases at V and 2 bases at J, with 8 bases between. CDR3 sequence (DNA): TGTGCCACTGACAGCAACACTGAAGCTTTCTTT. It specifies CATDSNTEAFF.

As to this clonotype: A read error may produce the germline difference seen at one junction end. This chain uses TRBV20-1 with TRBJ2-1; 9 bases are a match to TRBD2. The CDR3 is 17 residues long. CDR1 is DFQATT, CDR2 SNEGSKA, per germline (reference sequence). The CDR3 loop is CSAKWIGGRASYNQQFF. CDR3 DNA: TGCAGTGCTAAATGGATCGGCGGGAGGGCTTCCTACAATCAGCAGTTCTTC.

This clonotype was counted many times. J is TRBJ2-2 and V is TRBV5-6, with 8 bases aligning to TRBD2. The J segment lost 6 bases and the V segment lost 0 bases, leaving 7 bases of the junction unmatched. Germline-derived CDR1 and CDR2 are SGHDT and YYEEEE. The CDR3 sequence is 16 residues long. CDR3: CASSLERGRRPGELFF. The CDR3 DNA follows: TGTGCCAGCAGCTTGGAGCGGGGGCGCCGGCCCGGGGAGCTGTTTTTT.

The CDR3 sequence is CSAPRDSNQPQHF. Written as DNA, the CDR3 is TGCAGTGCTCCTCGGGACAGTAATCAGCCCCAGCATTTT. The rearrangement uses TRBV20-1 and TRBJ1-5, with 7 bases fitting TRBD1. The CDR3 sequence is 13 residues long. Germline CDR1 reads DFQATT; CDR2 reads SNEGSKA (reference sequence). V was clipped by 5 bases and J by 4 bases; unmatched bases: 5.

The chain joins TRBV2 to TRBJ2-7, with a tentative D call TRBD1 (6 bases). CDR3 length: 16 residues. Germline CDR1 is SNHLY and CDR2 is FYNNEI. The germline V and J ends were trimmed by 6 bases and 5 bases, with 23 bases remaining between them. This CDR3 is CASSAGRAGVTHEQYF. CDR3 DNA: TGTGCCAGCAGCGCAGGAAGGGCAGGGGTTACCCACGAGCAGTACTTC.

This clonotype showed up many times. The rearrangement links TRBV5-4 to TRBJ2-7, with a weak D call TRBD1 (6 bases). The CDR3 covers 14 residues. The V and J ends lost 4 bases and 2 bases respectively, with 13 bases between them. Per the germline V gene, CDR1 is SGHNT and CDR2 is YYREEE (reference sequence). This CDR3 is CASSRVGTPYEQYF. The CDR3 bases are TGTGCCAGCAGCAGGGTGGGGACACCCTACGAGCAGTACTTC.

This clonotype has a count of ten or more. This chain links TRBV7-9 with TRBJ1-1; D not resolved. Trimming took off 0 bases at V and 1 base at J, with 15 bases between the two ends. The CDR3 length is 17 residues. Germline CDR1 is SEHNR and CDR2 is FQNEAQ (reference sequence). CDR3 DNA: TGTGCCAGCAGCTTAGCGCAAATCGGAACAAGGAACACTGAAGCTTTCTTT. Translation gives CASSLAQIGTRNTEAFF.

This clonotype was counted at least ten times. CDR3 loop: CSASPGGGGNNEQFF. The CDR3 DNA reads TGCAGTGCTAGTCCAGGCGGAGGTGGGAACAATGAGCAGTTCTTC. V usage is TRBV20-1 and J usage is TRBJ2-1, with TRBD2 as a possible D gene (5 bases). This CDR3 comprises 15 residues. Germline-derived CDR1 and CDR2 are DFQATT and SNEGSKA (reference sequence). Trimming removed 3 bases from V and 5 bases from J, with 17 bases in between.

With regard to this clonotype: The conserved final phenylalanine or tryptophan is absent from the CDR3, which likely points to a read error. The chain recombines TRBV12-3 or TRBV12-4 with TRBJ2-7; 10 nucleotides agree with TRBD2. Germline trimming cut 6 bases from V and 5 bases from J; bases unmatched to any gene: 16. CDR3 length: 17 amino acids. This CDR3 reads CASRPRASGSHSHEQYL. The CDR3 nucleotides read TGTGCCAGCAGACCCCGGGCTAGCGGGAGCCATTCCCACGAGCAGTACCTC.